This T cell receptor beta chain was profiled in a study of technical replicates of blood from a handful of donors. Sequencing used immunoSEQ multiplex PCR; TCRdb keeps in-frame clones, though not all of them. The repertoire holds 75,000 to 100,000 clones, about 95% seen once, with about 0.35% in the top ten. The CDR3 consists of 13 residues. In germline, CDR1 is SGHRS, CDR2 YFSETQ. The ends were cut back, 0 bases at V and 1 base at J, with 4 bases in the middle. The V and J genes are TRBV5-1 and TRBJ1-1; D remains unclear. The TCR sequence derives from a human donor in good health. The sequencing input was T cells isolated from PBMCs. In DNA form, the CDR3 reads TGCGCCAGCAGCTTGGCAGAGAACACTGAAGCTTTCTTT. Translated, it gives CASSLAENTEAFF.